This T cell receptor beta chain was captured in a study of early T cells in non-severe SARS-CoV-2 infection. MiXCR, applied by TCRdb to the 5' RACE reads, yields one record per CDR3 protein. This repertoire shows about 100,000 distinct CDR3 sequences, roughly an eighth found once; its top ten account for around 2.5%. The CDR3 extends over 17 amino acids. Germline CDR1 DFQATT, CDR2 SNEGSKA (reference sequence). J gave up 1 base and V 0 bases, and 9 bases lay outside the gene matches. This clonotype was seen at least ten times. V is TRBV20-1 and J is TRBJ2-5, with 9 positions matching TRBD1. The source material was whole blood. This sequence was found in an adult who was a healthcare worker with PCR-confirmed SARS-CoV-2 infection or an uninfected control (not recorded which). CDR3 nucleotides: TGCAGTGCTAGAGATCTTGGGACAGGGAGGGTCCAAGAGACCCAGTACTTC. It codes for CSARDLGTGRVQETQYF.